The TCR beta chain described here comes from a study of vaccination and CD4 T cells after COVID-19 (dated by TCRdb to between 2022 and 2023). Looking at the study overall: Every convalescent patient had a positive nasal swab PCR test for SARS-CoV-2, with mild disease in 8 to 10 patients and severe disease in one. Six males and four females were included in the convalescent cohort, with two Hispanic individuals, seven Caucasians, two Asians and one multiracial person represented. Each participant got two doses of either the Pfizer-BioNTech BNT162b2 vaccine (n=8) or the Moderna mRNA-1273 vaccine (n=2). Post-COVID blood samples were collected from convalescent patients a median of approximately 100 days after diagnosis, with a range of about 30 to 161 days. Post-vaccine blood samples were obtained a median of around 74 days after the second vaccine dose, with a range of roughly 14 to 241 days. For stimulating the cultures, overlapping spike peptide pools were used, derived from SARS-CoV-2 as well as from the common cold coronaviruses HCoV-NL63, HCoV-OC43 and HCoV-229E. In control cultures, a CEFX viral epitope pool was used as positive control, an HIV-1 Nef peptide pool was used as negative control, or no peptide was added. In some eleven COVID-19 convalescent patients and 4 infection-naive healthy vaccine recipients, researchers compared the spike-specific CD4+ TCR repertoire from before mRNA vaccination with the repertoire from after.

Libraries were constructed by PCR. DNA from cultured CD4+ T cells underwent TCR sequencing with the Oncomine TCR Beta short-read assay at the Johns Hopkins FTIC core. Genomic DNA was extracted from the cultured CD4+ T cells with the QIAamp micro DNA kit. Oncomine TCR Beta libraries from cultured CD4+ T cells were pooled with unique dual indexes and sequenced on an Illumina iSeq 100. From the authors' description of their analysis: Non-productive sequences were removed, and CDR3s that did not start with C, did not end with F or W, or were shorter than 7 amino acids were discarded. Antigen-specific clonotypes were identified with the MANAFEST web application by comparing peptide-stimulated wells with reference and other culture wells. For a clone to be called positive, the clone needed an FDR below 0.05, an odds ratio above 5, and a productive frequency above 0.1% in at least two of three replicate wells. A clonotype counted as cross-reactive if it showed significant expansion both in the SARS-CoV-2 spike wells and in at least one common cold coronavirus spike condition. CDR3 homology was assessed with Levenshtein distances (stringdist) and unrooted phylogenetic trees (ape) in R version 3.6.1. TCRdb reworked the public reads: Q25 trimming with fastp, MiXCR clone assembly, productive beta chains retained. Every distinct CDR3 protein forms one entry, paired with its most common genes and DNA. The authors' filters were not applied to this entry. Within this sample are about 21,000 distinct CDR3 sequences, with 26% of them counted one time only. The top ten clones comprise 11% of the sample.

Of note for this clonotype: What antigen it recognizes has not been identified. No base quality values were provided; no much bigger clone lies one nucleotide off.

Study-wide findings and limitations: Among convalescent patients, a median approximately 88% of the SARS-CoV-2-reactive clones seen after vaccination appeared only after vaccination, which suggests priming specific to the vaccine. Although the median number of SARS-CoV-2-reactive clonotypes went up from some 23 after infection to 35 to 40 after vaccination, the increase was not significant. Relatively few convalescent patients were included in the study, and early timepoints after natural infection were not analyzed. Of the vaccine-specific clones in convalescent patients, 304 of 307, or nearly all, reacted only to SARS-CoV-2 spike and did not cross-react with common cold coronaviruses.

According to the germline V gene, CDR1 reads SGHVS and CDR2 reads FQNEAQ. The CDR3 runs 16 amino acids, cysteine and phenylalanine included. The kept DNA is CDR3 alone, 48 bases in frame from the first base. Ends trimmed: V by 2 bases, J by 0 bases; bases unmatched to a gene: 3. The treatment or condition label corresponds to: roughly nine-day PBMC culture with coronavirus spike peptide pools or control peptides (ViraFEST assay). The ViraFEST assay was used in the study, in which antigen-specific T cells were expanded with peptide pools and expanded clonotypes were subsequently identified by TCR sequencing. The convalescent patients' positive SARS-CoV-2 PCR tests fell between March and December 2020, which was before the Alpha, Beta and Delta variants emerged in the United States. Approximately 1.8 million PBMCs per well were cultured in IMDM with roughly 5% human AB serum and 8.5 to 10 IU/ml IL-2, plus 10 ug/ml peptide pools. On days 3 and 7, half of the culture medium was replaced with fresh IL-2-containing medium. CD4+ T cells were isolated after around 11 days of culture through negative selection using the EasySep CD4+ T cell isolation kit. Ficoll-Paque Plus gradient centrifugation was used to isolate PBMCs from whole blood, and the isolated PBMCs were then either used fresh or cryopreserved at -140C. Triplicate wells were generally used for each culture condition.

Specimen: cultured CD4+ T cells from blood. The TCR originated in a human donor with COVID-19. The rearrangement combines TRBV7-8 with TRBJ1-4, with 7 junctional bases fitting TRBD1. The CDR3 reads as follows: CASSLRQGATNEKLFF. The nucleotide sequence is TGTGCCAGCAGCTTAAGGCAGGGGGCAACTAATGAAAAACTGTTTTTT.